Below, 10 T cell receptor beta chains from the same sample are listed, as sequenced in a study of T cells in Graves' hyperthyroidism and ophthalmopathy. RNA transcripts provided the source from which TCR beta CDR3 regions were amplified. First-round RT-PCR with HTBI primers amplified the TCR CDR3 region. Each CDR3 protein gets one entry after TCRdb re-called the multiplex PCR reads with MiXCR. The sample lists about 840,000 distinct CDR3 sequences, approximately 40% occurring once. The sequenced sample consisted of blood. These receptors were obtained from a man aged 18-30 years with Graves' hyperthyroidism.

J is TRBJ1-5 and V is TRBV5-5; no firm D call. This CDR3 contains 14 residues. Trimming stripped 0 bases from V and 5 bases from J, with 9 bases between. CDR1 is SGHKS, CDR2 YYEKEE, per germline (reference sequence). CDR3 amino acids: CASSLESGYQPQHF. In DNA form, the CDR3 reads TGTGCCAGCAGCTTGGAGTCGGGGTATCAGCCCCAGCATTTT. Variable domain in full (rest from reference TRBV5-5 and TRBJ1-5): DAGVTQSPTHLIKTRGQQVTLRCSPISGHKSVSWYQQVLGQGPQFIFQYYEKEERGRGNFPDRFSARQFPNYSSELNVNALLLGDSALYLCASSLESGYQPQHFGDGTRLSIL.

In its sample, this clonotype was seen many times. The chain couples TRBV7-6 to TRBJ1-3; D is perhaps TRBD1 (6 bases). The CDR3 is made up of 16 amino acids. Per the germline V gene, CDR1 is SGHVS and CDR2 is FNYEAQ. The V end lost 1 base, the J end lost 0 bases, and 10 bases lay between the germline ends. The CDR3 loop is CASSLDRALSGNTIYF. The DNA for the CDR3 is TGTGCCAGCAGCTTAGACAGGGCACTCTCTGGAAACACCATATATTTT.

This clonotype was recorded many times. Its ends do not fully match the called genes, so a read error is possible. The V call is TRBV12-3 or TRBV12-4, the J call TRBJ2-7; a weak D match, TRBD1 (6 bases). This CDR3 contains 13 residues. CDR3 in amino acids: CASSYGRGYEQYF. For the CDR3, the DNA is TGCGCCAGCAGCTATGGCAGGGGCTACGAGCAGTACTTC.

Turning to this clonotype: Germline is not matched at one junction end, which may reflect a read error. The chain employs TRBV7-8 and TRBJ2-2; a weak D match, TRBD1 (5 bases). CDR3 size: 13 residues. Germline CDR1 reads SGHVS; CDR2 reads FQNEAQ. The CDR3 nucleotides are TGCGCCAGCCTAAAAGGGGCGACCGGGGAGCTGTTTTTT. The encoded protein is CASLKGATGELFF.

The V and J genes are TRBV10-3 and TRBJ2-7; tentative D call: TRBD2 (6 bases). V lost 3 bases, J lost 6 bases, and 12 bases lay in between. The germline gives CDR1 ENHRY, CDR2 SYGVKD. The CDR3 extends over 13 amino acids. CDR3 region: CAISDRELAEQYF. DNA of the CDR3: TGTGCCATCAGTGACCGGGAGTTGGCCGAGCAGTACTTC.

This clonotype has at least ten counts. The CDR3 sequence: CAVPGHPNTGELFF. The CDR3, as DNA: TGTGCCGTCCCGGGACACCCGAACACCGGGGAGCTGTTTTTT. The chain employs TRBV10-3 and TRBJ2-2, with D possibly matching TRBD1 (6 bases). This CDR3 has 14 residues. The ends were cut back, 11 bases at V and 0 bases at J, with 13 bases in the middle. Germline values: CDR1 ENHRY, CDR2 SYGVKD.

This clonotype came up a few times. This rearrangement joins TRBV9 to TRBJ2-7; TRBD1 agrees at 7 bases. The V gene end was trimmed by 4 bases and the J gene end by 0 bases; junction bases not matched to a gene: 7. This CDR3 contains 15 residues. CDR1 and CDR2 (germline): SGDLS, YYNGEE. CDR3 amino acids: CASSPTGQPSYEQYF. In nucleotides, the CDR3 is TGTGCCAGCAGCCCAACGGGACAGCCCTCCTACGAGCAGTACTTC. Complete variable domain (other parts from reference TRBV9 and TRBJ2-7): DSGVTQTPKHLITATGQRVTLRCSPRSGDLSVYWYQQSLDQGLQFLIQYYNGEERAKGNILERFSAQQFPDLHSELNLSSLELGDSALYFCASSPTGQPSYEQYFGPGTRLTVT.

The table lists this clonotype with many counts. The chain has TRBV20-1 and TRBJ1-2; maybe TRBD1 (6 bases). The V gene's germline CDR1 is DFQATT and CDR2 SNEGSKA (reference sequence). V lost 6 bases to trimming and J lost 6 bases, with 14 bases between them. The CDR3 is 12 residues long. The CDR3 coding sequence is TGCAGTGCCCCAGGGGAAAGGGATGGCTACACCTTC. It yields the protein CSAPGERDGYTF.

The J gene is TRBJ2-7, the V gene TRBV9, with TRBD1 matching 9 bases. There are 14 residues in the CDR3. V shed 3 bases, J shed 5 bases, and the junction held 6 bases outside the gene matches. The germline gives CDR1 SGDLS, CDR2 YYNGEE. The CDR3 nucleotides read TGTGCCAGCAGCGGGGGGACAGGGAACCACGAGCAGTACTTC. It is translated as CASSGGTGNHEQYF.

The sample holds many counts of this clonotype. The gene calls are TRBV4-3 and TRBJ1-6; 8 bases match TRBD1. This CDR3 comprises 15 residues. Germline V gene data show CDR1 as LGHNA and CDR2 as YSLEER. Losses at the gene ends were 3 bases for V and 6 bases for J; bases not matched to a gene: 4. CDR3 region: CASSQEDRVNSPLHF. CDR3 nucleotide sequence: TGCGCCAGCAGCCAGGAGGACAGGGTTAATTCACCCCTCCACTTT.